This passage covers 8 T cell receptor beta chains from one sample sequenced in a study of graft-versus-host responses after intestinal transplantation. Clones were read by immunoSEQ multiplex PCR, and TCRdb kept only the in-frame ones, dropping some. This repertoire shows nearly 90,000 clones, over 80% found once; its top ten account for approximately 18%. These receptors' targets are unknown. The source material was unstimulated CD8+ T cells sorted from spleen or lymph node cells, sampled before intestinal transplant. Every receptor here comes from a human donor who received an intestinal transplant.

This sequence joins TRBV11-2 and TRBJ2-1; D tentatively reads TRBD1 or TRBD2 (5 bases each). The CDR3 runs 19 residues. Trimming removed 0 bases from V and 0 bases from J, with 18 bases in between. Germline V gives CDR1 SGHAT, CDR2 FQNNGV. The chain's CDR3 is CASSLDRLGPGSSYNEQFF. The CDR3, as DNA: TGTGCCAGCAGCTTAGATCGACTTGGTCCAGGGAGCTCCTACAATGAGCAGTTCTTC.

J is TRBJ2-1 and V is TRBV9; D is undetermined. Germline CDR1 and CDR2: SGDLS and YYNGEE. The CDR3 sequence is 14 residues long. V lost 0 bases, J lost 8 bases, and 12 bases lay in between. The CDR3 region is CASSVEVVGDEQFF. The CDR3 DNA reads TGTGCCAGCAGCGTAGAAGTGGTAGGAGATGAGCAGTTCTTC. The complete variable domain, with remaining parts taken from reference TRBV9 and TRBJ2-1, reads DSGVTQTPKHLITATGQRVTLRCSPRSGDLSVYWYQQSLDQGLQFLIQYYNGEERAKGNILERFSAQQFPDLHSELNLSSLELGDSALYFCASSVEVVGDEQFFGPGTRLTVL.

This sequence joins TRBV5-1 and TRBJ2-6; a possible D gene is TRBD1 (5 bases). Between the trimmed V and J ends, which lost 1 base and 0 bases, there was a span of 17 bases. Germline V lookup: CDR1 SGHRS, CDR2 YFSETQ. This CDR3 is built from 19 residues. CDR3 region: CASSLFRDYVISGANVLTF. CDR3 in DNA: TGCGCCAGCAGCTTGTTCAGGGATTACGTTATCTCTGGGGCCAACGTCCTGACTTTC.

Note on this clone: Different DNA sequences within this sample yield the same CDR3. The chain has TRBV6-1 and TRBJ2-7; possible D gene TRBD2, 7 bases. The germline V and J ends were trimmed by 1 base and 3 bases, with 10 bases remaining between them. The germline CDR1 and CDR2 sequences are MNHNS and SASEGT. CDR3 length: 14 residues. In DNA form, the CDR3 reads TGTGCCAGCAGTGAAGGCGGGGGCTACTACGAGCAGTACTTC. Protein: CASSEGGGYYEQYF.

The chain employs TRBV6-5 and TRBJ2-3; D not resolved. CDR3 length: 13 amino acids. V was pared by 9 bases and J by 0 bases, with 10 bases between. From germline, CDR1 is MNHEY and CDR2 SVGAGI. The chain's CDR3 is CASYLASTDTQYF. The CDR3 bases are TGTGCCAGTTACTTAGCCAGCACAGATACGCAGTATTTT.

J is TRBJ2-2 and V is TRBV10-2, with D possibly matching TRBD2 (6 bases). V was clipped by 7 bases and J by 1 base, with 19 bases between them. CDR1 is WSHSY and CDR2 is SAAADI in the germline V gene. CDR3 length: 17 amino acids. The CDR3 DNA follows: TGCGCCAGCACCAGTTCGGAGGGTAGAAGGAACACCGGGGAGCTGTTTTTT. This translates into CASTSSEGRRNTGELFF.

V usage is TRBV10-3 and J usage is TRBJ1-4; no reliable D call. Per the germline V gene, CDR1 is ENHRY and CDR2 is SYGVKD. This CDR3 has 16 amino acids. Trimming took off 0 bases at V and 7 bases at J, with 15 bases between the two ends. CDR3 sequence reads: CAISESNRRMGEKLFF. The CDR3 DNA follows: TGTGCCATCAGTGAGTCGAATAGGAGGATGGGTGAAAAACTGTTTTTT.

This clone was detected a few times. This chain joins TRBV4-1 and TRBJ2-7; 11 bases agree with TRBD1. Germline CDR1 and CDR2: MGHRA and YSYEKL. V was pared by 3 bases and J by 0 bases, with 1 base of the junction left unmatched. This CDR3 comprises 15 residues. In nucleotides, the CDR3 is TGCGCCAGCAGCCACGGGACAGGGGGCTCCTACGAGCAGTACTTC. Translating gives CASSHGTGGSYEQYF.